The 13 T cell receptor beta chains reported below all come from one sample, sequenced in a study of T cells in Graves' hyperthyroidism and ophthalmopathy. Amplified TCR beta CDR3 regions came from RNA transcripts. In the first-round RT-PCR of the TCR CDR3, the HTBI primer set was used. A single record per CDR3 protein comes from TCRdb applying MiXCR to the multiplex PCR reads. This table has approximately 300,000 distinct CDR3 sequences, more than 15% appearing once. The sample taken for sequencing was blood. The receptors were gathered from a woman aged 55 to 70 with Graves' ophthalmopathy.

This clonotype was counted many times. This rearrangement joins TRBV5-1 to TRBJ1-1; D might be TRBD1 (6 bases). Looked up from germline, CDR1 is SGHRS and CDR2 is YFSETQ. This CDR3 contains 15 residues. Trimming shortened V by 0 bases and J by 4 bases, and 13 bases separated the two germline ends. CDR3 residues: CASSLALGAITEAFF. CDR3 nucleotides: TGCGCCAGCAGCTTGGCCTTGGGGGCGATCACTGAAGCTTTCTTT.

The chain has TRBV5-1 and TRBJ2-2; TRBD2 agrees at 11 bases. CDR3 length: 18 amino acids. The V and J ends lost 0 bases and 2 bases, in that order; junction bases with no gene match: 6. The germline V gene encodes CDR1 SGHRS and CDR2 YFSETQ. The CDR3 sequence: CASSLGTGTSGNTGELFF. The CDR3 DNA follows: TGCGCCAGCAGCTTGGGAACCGGGACTAGCGGAAACACCGGGGAGCTGTTTTTT.

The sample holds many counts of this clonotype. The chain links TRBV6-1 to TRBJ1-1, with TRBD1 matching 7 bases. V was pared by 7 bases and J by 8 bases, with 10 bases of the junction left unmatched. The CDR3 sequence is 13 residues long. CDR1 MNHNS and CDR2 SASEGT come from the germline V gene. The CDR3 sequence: CASIKGQAWEAFF. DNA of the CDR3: TGTGCCAGCATTAAAGGACAGGCATGGGAAGCTTTCTTT.

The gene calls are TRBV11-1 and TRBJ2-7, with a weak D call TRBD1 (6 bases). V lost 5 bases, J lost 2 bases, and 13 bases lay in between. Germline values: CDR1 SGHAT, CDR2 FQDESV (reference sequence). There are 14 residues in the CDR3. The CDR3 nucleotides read TGTGCCAGCAGCGACCGGACAGCCACCTACGAGCAGTACTTC. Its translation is CASSDRTATYEQYF.

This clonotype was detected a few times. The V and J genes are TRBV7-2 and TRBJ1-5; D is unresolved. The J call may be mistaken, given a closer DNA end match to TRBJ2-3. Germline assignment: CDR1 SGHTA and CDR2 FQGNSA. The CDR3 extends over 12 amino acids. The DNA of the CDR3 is TGTGCCAGCAGCTTGAGCAATCAGCCCCAGTATTTT. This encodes CASSLSNQPQYF.

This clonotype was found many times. For the CDR3, the DNA is TGTGCCAGCAGCTCCATCCGGGACAGGGCAACCTACGAGCAGTACTTC. It codes for CASSSIRDRATYEQYF. This chain joins TRBV11-2 and TRBJ2-7, with 9 bases matching TRBD1. Germline V lookup: CDR1 SGHAT, CDR2 FQNNGV. After removal of 4 bases from V and 2 bases from J, the junction contained 9 bases not matched to a gene. This CDR3 is 16 amino acids long.

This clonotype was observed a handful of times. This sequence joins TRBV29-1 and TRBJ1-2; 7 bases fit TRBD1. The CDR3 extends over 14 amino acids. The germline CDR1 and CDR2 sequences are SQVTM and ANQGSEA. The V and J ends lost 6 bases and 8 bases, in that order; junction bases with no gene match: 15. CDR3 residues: CSVKQGREGLGYTF. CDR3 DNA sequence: TGCAGCGTGAAACAGGGGCGCGAGGGACTCGGCTACACCTTC. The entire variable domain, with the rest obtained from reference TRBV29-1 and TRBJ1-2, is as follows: SAVISQKPSRDICQRGTSLTIQCQVDSQVTMMFWYRQQPGQSLTLIATANQGSEATYESGFVIDKFPISRPNLTFSTLTVSNMSPEDSSIYLCSVKQGREGLGYTFGSGTRLTVV.

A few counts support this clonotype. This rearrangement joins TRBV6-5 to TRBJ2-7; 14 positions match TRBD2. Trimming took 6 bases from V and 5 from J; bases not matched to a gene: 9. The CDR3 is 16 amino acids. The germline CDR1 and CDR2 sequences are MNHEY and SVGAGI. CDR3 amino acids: CASRLGTSGRNHEQYF. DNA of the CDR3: TGTGCCAGCAGATTAGGGACTAGCGGGAGAAATCACGAGCAGTACTTC.

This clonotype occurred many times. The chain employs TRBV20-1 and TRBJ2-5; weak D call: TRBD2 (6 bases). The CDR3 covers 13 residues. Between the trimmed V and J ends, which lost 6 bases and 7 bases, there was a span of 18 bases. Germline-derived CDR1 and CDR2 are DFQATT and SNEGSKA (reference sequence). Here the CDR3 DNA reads TGCAGTGCCAGCGGGCCGGGTTGGGTGACCCAGTACTTC. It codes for CSASGPGWVTQYF.

The CDR3 sequence is CASSPRWGAPDTGELFF. The DNA of the CDR3 is TGTGCCAGCAGCCCACGGTGGGGGGCGCCGGACACCGGGGAGCTGTTTTTT. The rearrangement joins TRBV11-3 to TRBJ2-2; TRBD1 or TRBD2 may be the D gene (6 bases each). Between the trimmed V and J ends, which lost 5 bases and 3 bases, there was a span of 19 bases. Germline assignment: CDR1 SGHNT and CDR2 YENEEA. The CDR3 is 17 amino acids.

CDR3 bases: TGTGCCATCAGTGGGCTAGCGGGGGGCCAAGAGACCCAGTACTTC. Translated: CAISGLAGGQETQYF. This sequence joins TRBV10-3 and TRBJ2-5; 11 bases agree with TRBD2. CDR3 length: 15 residues. Germline V gives CDR1 ENHRY, CDR2 SYGVKD. V was clipped by 4 bases and J by 1 base; unmatched bases: 2.

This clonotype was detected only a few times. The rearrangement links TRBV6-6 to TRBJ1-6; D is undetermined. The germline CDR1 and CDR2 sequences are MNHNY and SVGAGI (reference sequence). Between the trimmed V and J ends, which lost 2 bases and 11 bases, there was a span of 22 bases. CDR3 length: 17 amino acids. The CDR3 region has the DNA TGTGCCAGCAGTTACAACAGCGGATACCTTGCTGGGGCACCCCTCCACTTT. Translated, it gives CASSYNSGYLAGAPLHF.

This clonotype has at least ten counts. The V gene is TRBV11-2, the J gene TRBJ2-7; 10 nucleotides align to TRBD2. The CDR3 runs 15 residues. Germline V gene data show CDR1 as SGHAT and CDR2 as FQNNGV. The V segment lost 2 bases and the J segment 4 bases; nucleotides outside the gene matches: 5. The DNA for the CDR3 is TGTGCCAGCAGCTTACGAGCGGGGGGGCTGTACGAGCAGTACTTC. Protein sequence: CASSLRAGGLYEQYF.